These 21 T cell receptor beta chains were all obtained from the same sample, sequenced in a study of identical twins. TCRdb redid the calling of the 5' RACE reads with MiXCR, one entry per CDR3 protein. This table has 400,000 to 500,000 distinct CDR3 sequences, 18% appearing once. The specimen sequenced was naive T cells sorted from blood. Receptor source: a man aged 50-59 years in good health.

The table lists this clonotype with a few counts. The chain joins TRBV7-9 to TRBJ2-5, with D possibly being TRBD2 (6 bases). V dropped 5 bases and J dropped 4 bases, with 17 bases sitting between them. The CDR3 spans 15 residues. Germline-derived CDR1 and CDR2 are SEHNR and FQNEAQ (reference sequence). CDR3 bases: TGTGCCAGCAGCCTCCGGGACTTCAAGGGAGAGACCCAGTACTTC. Protein product: CASSLRDFKGETQYF.

This clonotype turned up a few times. The chain couples TRBV5-1 to TRBJ1-1, with D maybe TRBD1 (5 bases). Germline V gives CDR1 SGHRS, CDR2 YFSETQ. The V end was cut by 4 bases, the J end by 1 base, with 14 bases between. The CDR3 is 15 residues long. The CDR3 bases are TGCGCCAGCAGCGTAACTCCGGGACGGAACACTGAAGCTTTCTTT. Its protein product is CASSVTPGRNTEAFF.

J is TRBJ2-5 and V is TRBV7-9, with D possibly called TRBD1 or TRBD2 (5 bases each). This CDR3 is 17 amino acids long. CDR1 is SEHNR, CDR2 FQNEAQ, per germline (reference sequence). V was cut by 4 bases and J by 3 bases, with 21 bases left in between. CDR3 sequence: CASSSSSGRMVEETQYF. CDR3 in DNA: TGTGCCAGCAGCTCCTCGTCGGGACGGATGGTAGAAGAGACCCAGTACTTC.

The table lists this clonotype with a few counts. This chain links TRBV6-2 or TRBV6-3 with TRBJ1-5, with TRBD1 identical over 7 bases. CDR1 is MNHEY, CDR2 SVGEGT, per germline. With 11 bases clipped from V and 4 bases from J, the junction kept 14 bases outside the gene matches. The CDR3 sequence is 15 residues long. The chain's CDR3 is CASSRGGGQNQPQHF. The DNA of the CDR3 is TGTGCCTCCTCTCGAGGAGGGGGCCAAAATCAGCCCCAGCATTTT.

The CDR3 DNA reads TGTGCCAGCAGCTCAGGGGCTAGCGGGGAGACCCAGTACTTC. Protein: CASSSGASGETQYF. V usage is TRBV9 and J usage is TRBJ2-5, with TRBD2 matching 8 bases. The CDR3 spans 14 residues. Germline CDR1 is SGDLS and CDR2 is YYNGEE. The V gene end was trimmed by 4 bases and the J gene end by 5 bases; junction bases not matched to a gene: 7.

This clonotype has only a few counts. This sequence joins TRBV5-1 and TRBJ2-2; the D is unclear. Trimming stripped 2 bases from V and 1 base from J, with 6 bases between. The CDR3 is made up of 14 amino acids. Germline assignment: CDR1 SGHRS and CDR2 YFSETQ. The CDR3: CASSFGENTGELFF. The DNA of the CDR3 is TGCGCCAGCAGCTTTGGGGAGAACACCGGGGAGCTGTTTTTT.

V and J are TRBV4-2 and TRBJ2-7, with a tentative D call TRBD1 (5 bases). Germline CDR1 is LGHNA and CDR2 is YNFKEQ. V gave up 4 bases and J gave up 7 bases, with 14 bases separating them. The CDR3 length is 13 residues. The CDR3 bases are TGTGCCAGCAGCCTAAGTCAGGGTAGGGAGCAGTACTTC. Amino acid sequence: CASSLSQGREQYF.

The chain is built from TRBV20-1 and TRBJ1-1; D may be TRBD1 (6 bases). From germline, CDR1 is DFQATT and CDR2 SNEGSKA (reference sequence). The V and J ends lost 1 base and 4 bases respectively, with 19 bases between them. CDR3 length equals 16 residues. In nucleotides, the CDR3 is TGCAGTGCTAGAGCGGGGGGGGGCCTTGCCCGCACTGAAGCTTTCTTT. Its protein is CSARAGGGLARTEAFF.

V and J are TRBV5-6 and TRBJ1-2, with D tentatively TRBD1 (5 bases). CDR3 length equals 16 residues. Deletions cut 1 base from V and 3 bases from J, with 16 bases between. Looked up from germline, CDR1 is SGHDT and CDR2 is YYEEEE. The DNA of the CDR3 is TGTGCCAGCAGCTTGTGGCGGACGGGGGAAGACTATGGCTACACCTTC. Protein product: CASSLWRTGEDYGYTF.

There are many counts of this clonotype. CDR3 DNA: TGCAGTGCGCACAAGAGCTCCTATAATTCACCCCTCCACTTT. As protein: CSAHKSSYNSPLHF. The genes are TRBV20-1 and TRBJ1-6; D not resolved. The CDR3 consists of 14 residues. Germline V lookup: CDR1 DFQATT, CDR2 SNEGSKA (reference sequence). Deletions cut 6 bases from V and 0 bases from J, with 9 bases between.

Here the CDR3 DNA reads TGCGCCAGCAGCTTGGTTGGAGGCGGGACAGATACGCAGTATTTT. This codes for CASSLVGGGTDTQYF. The chain has TRBV5-1 and TRBJ2-3; D is perhaps TRBD2 (5 bases). V lost 0 bases, J lost 3 bases, and 11 bases lay in between. There are 15 residues in the CDR3. Germline V lookup: CDR1 SGHRS, CDR2 YFSETQ.

The chain recombines TRBV6-1 with TRBJ2-5; TRBD2 agrees at 9 bases. The CDR3 consists of 15 residues. V was clipped by 6 bases and J by 2 bases; unmatched bases: 7. CDR1 MNHNS and CDR2 SASEGT come from the germline V gene. The CDR3 DNA sequence: TGTGCCAGCAGCCAACCTAGCGGGGTTCAAGAGACCCAGTACTTC. The encoded protein is CASSQPSGVQETQYF.

This clonotype showed up just a few times. The rearrangement uses TRBV6-4 and TRBJ1-1; D unresolved. This CDR3 region has 14 residues. Germline assignment: CDR1 MRHNA and CDR2 SNTAGT. Trimming took off 6 bases at V and 2 bases at J, with 13 bases between the two ends. This CDR3 is CASRADWGNTEAFF. Written as DNA, the CDR3 is TGTGCCAGCAGGGCCGACTGGGGTAACACTGAAGCTTTCTTT.

This clonotype was counted many times. V is TRBV21-1 and J is TRBJ1-6. TRBV21-1 is a documented pseudogene. The CDR3 is 17 residues long. The CDR3 protein is CASSNTGPHSYNSPLHF. CDR3 in DNA: TGTGCCAGCAGCAATACCGGCCCGCATTCCTATAATTCACCCCTCCACTTT.

This clonotype was seen ten or more times. The V gene is TRBV20-1, the J gene TRBJ2-5, with TRBD1 as a possible D gene (6 bases). The CDR3 loop spans 13 amino acids. In germline, CDR1 is DFQATT, CDR2 SNEGSKA (reference sequence). The CDR3 loop reads CSSYNRDQETQYF. The CDR3 bases are TGCAGCAGCTATAACAGGGACCAAGAGACCCAGTACTTC.

This rearrangement joins TRBV18 to TRBJ2-5; 7 positions match TRBD1. The CDR3 spans 15 residues. The V gene end was trimmed by 5 bases and the J gene end by 4 bases; junction bases not matched to a gene: 10. Germline CDR1 and CDR2: KGHSH and LQKENI. The CDR3 spells CASSSDQGVGETQYF. CDR3 bases: TGTGCCAGCTCATCCGATCAGGGGGTTGGAGAGACCCAGTACTTC. Based on the CDR3 plus reference TRBV18 and TRBJ2-5, the full variable domain is NAGVMQNPRHLVRRRGQEARLRCSPMKGHSHVYWYRQLPEEGLKFMVYLQKENIIDESGMPKERFSAEFPKEGPSILRIQQVVRGDSAAYFCASSSDQGVGETQYFGPGTRLLVL.

J is TRBJ2-7 and V is TRBV24-1; TRBD2 is a possible D gene (5 bases). Germline CDR1 and CDR2: KGHDR and SFDVKD. V lost 5 bases and J 3 bases, leaving 7 bases between the germline ends. CDR3 length: 12 amino acids. Written as DNA, the CDR3 is TGTGCCACCAGTGCACTAGGCTACGAGCAGTACTTC. Translated, it gives CATSALGYEQYF.

The genes are TRBV12-3 or TRBV12-4 and TRBJ2-7, with 8 bases lining up with TRBD1. This CDR3 is 15 amino acids long. The V and J ends lost 5 bases and 2 bases, in that order; junction bases with no gene match: 8. CDR3 coding DNA: TGTGCCAGCAGTCGCGGGACAGGTTATCCCTACGAGCAGTACTTC. Amino acid sequence: CASSRGTGYPYEQYF.

Only a few counts were recorded for this clonotype. The rearrangement links TRBV5-1 to TRBJ1-2; D not resolved. This CDR3 has 12 residues. CDR1 SGHRS and CDR2 YFSETQ come from the germline V gene. Trimming took off 4 bases at V and 8 bases at J, with 12 bases between the two ends. CDR3 nucleotides: TGCGCCAGCAGCCCCGGTGATCACGGCTACACCTTC. This gives the protein CASSPGDHGYTF.

V usage is TRBV7-2 and J usage is TRBJ2-3; D possibly matches TRBD1 or TRBD2 (5 bases each). CDR3 length equals 13 residues. Germline CDR1 reads SGHTA; CDR2 reads FQGNSA. V was pared by 5 bases and J by 2 bases, with 8 bases between. CDR3 sequence (DNA): TGTGCCAGCAGCCGGGACCTCACAGATACGCAGTATTTT. Translating it yields CASSRDLTDTQYF.

The gene calls are TRBV19 and TRBJ1-1; D gene ambiguous. This CDR3 has 13 amino acids. Germline-derived CDR1 and CDR2 are LNHDA and SQIVND (reference sequence). V was shortened by 3 bases and J by 5 bases, with 10 bases between the two germline ends. CDR3 amino acids: CASSIGVETEAFF. In nucleotides, the CDR3 is TGTGCCAGTAGTATTGGGGTTGAGACTGAAGCTTTCTTT.